This T cell receptor (beta chain) was observed in a study of CD8 T cells in Susac syndrome. Negative isolation was used for CD8+ and CD4+ T cells and FACS enrichment for TEMRA cells. The RNA input was 0.5 to 1 ug, and it was reverse transcribed with random hexamers. TCRdb processed the immunoSEQ multiplex PCR reads anew with MiXCR; each CDR3 protein has one entry. The sample shows 150,000 to 200,000 distinct CDR3 sequences, approximately 93% of them seen only once. Germline CDR1 and CDR2: SNHLY and FYNNEI. With 3 bases removed from V and 0 bases from J, the gap between germline ends came to 9 bases. The CDR3 has 15 amino acids. This clonotype was picked up one time.

The material sequenced was CD4+ T cells from PBMCs. This receptor was taken from a human donor with multiple sclerosis. The gene calls are TRBV2 and TRBJ1-5, with TRBD1 as a possible D gene (6 bases). The CDR3 coding sequence is TGTGCCAGCAGTGAGGAACAGGGTAGCAATCAGCCCCAGCATTTT. It specifies CASSEEQGSNQPQHF.